The clone carrying this T cell receptor (beta chain) was counted at least ten times. Its specificity is not known. Primed by a sample-barcoded 5' primer and a J-beta primer mix, a second PCR proceeded for 7 to 11 cycles. Via MiXCR, TCRdb re-called the 5' RACE reads, giving one row per CDR3 protein. The sample contains hundreds of thousands of distinct CDR3 sequences, around 45% of which appear only once. CDR3 length: 10 amino acids. CDR1 SQVTM and CDR2 ANQGSEA come from the germline V gene. V lost 4 bases, J lost 10 bases, and 10 bases lay in between. These data belong to a study of blood T cells in healthy people across ages. Study-wide results and caveats: Age advanced and TCR beta diversity per million T cells fell, roughly linearly.

The people who gave samples were healthy Caucasians from Russia, aged roughly 6 to 90. Each donor's blood draw was roughly 9.8 milliliters of peripheral blood. Isolation recovered at least 6 million PBMCs from every sample. This receptor was taken from a woman aged 60 to 75 in good health. The genes are TRBV29-1 and TRBJ2-5, with D hard to call. The sample comprised blood. CDR3 loop: CSVVLVGQYF. The CDR3 nucleotides read TGCAGCGTTGTCCTGGTGGGCCAGTACTTC.